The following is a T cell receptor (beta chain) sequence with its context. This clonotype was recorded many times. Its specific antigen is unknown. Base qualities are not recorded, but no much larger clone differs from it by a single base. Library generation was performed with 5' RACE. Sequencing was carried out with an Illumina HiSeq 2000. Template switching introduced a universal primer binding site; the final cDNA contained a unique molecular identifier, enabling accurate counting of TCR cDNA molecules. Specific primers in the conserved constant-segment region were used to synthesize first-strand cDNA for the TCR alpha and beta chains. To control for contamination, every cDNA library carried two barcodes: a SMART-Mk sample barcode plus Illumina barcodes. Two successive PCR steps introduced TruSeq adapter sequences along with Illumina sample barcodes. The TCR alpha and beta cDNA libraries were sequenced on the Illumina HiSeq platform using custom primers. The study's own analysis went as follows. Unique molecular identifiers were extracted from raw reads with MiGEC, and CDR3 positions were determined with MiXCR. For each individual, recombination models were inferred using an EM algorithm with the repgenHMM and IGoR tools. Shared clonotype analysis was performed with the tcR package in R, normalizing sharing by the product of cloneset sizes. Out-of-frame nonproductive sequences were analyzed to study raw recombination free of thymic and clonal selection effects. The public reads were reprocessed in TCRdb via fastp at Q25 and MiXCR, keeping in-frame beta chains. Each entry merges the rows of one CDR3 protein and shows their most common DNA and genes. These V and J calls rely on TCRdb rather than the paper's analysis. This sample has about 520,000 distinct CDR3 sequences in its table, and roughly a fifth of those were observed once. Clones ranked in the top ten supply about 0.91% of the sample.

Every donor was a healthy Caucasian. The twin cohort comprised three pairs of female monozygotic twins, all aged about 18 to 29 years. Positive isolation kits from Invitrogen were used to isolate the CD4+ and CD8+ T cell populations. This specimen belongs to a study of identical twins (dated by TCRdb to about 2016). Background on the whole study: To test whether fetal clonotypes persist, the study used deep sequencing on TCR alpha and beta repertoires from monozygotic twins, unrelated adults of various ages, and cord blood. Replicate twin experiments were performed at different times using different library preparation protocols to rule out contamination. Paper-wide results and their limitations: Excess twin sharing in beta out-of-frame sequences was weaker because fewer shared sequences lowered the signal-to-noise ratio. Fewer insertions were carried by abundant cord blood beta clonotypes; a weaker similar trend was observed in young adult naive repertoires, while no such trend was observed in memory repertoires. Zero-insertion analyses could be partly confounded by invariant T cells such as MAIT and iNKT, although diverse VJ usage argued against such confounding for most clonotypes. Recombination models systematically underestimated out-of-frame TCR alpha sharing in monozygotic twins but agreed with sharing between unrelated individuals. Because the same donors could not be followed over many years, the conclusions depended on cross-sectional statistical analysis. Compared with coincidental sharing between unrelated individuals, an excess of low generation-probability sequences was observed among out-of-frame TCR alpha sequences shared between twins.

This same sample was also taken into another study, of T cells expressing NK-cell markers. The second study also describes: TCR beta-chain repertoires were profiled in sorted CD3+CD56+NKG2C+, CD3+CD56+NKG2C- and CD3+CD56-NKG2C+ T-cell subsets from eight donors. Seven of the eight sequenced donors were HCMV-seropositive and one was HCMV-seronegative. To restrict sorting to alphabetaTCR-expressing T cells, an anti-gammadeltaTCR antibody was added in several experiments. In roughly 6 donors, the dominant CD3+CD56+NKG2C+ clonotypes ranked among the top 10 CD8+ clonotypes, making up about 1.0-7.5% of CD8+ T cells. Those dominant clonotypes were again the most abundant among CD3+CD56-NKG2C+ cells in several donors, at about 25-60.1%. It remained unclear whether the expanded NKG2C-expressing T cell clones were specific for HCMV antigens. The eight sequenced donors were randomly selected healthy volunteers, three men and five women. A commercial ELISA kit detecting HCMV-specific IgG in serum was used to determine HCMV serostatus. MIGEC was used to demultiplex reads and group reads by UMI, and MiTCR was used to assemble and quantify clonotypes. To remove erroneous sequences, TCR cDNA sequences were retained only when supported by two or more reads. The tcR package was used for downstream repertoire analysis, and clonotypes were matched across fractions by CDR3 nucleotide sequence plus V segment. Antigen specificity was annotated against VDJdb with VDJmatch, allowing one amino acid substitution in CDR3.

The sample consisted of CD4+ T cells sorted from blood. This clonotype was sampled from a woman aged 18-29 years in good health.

The DNA sequence is TGCAGTGCTCTTGACGGAAACTATGGCTACACCTTC. Its protein is CSALDGNYGYTF. Rearrangement joined TRBV20-1 to TRBJ1-2, with no confident D gene call. Its CDR3 holds 12 amino acids, cysteine through phenylalanine. CDR3 DNA is the only sequence kept; it has 36 bases, read in frame from the first base. The trim is 5 bases for V and 2 bases for J, with a gap of 9 bases between the germline ends. For CDR1 and CDR2, the germline V gene (reference sequence) lists DFQATT and SNEGSKA.